This entry features one TCR beta chain sequence. This clonotype was found many times. Its recognized antigen is unknown. No quality values exist for individual bases; no much larger clone is one base distant. The library was built by means of multiplex PCR. Sequencing instrument: Illumina HiSeq 4000. iRepertoire HTBI primers and Arm-PCR amplification of CDR3 regions were used to construct TCR beta libraries. Gel purification was performed on PCR products prior to sequencing. The original methods were these. Across samples, around 58 TRBV and 13 to 15 TRBJ segments were identified and used for gene usage analysis of CDR3 amino acid clonotypes. COPE and FqMerger were used to merge the filtered high-quality paired reads into contigs. BLAST was used to align contigs to IMGT TRBV, TRBD and TRBJ reference genes, with CDR3 defined following IMGT. Clonotypes above 0.1% frequency were classified as highly expanded clones. Repertoire diversity was measured by Shannon entropy, and V-J evenness by the Gini coefficient. A clonotype was considered public if more than one individual shared it. The raw public reads went through TCRdb reprocessing: fastp at Q25, MiXCR clone calling, in-frame beta chains kept. Every CDR3 protein is listed once, alongside the most common genes and DNA of its rows. These V and J calls rely on TCRdb rather than the paper's analysis. The sample table records 200,000 to 250,000 distinct CDR3 sequences; 20% to 25% of these occur just once. Of the sample, around 13% falls within the top ten clones.

The intended sense of this specimen's time point label: newly diagnosed GD, antithyroid drugs for less than 3 months. For both TCR sequencing and RNA sequencing, RNA was extracted from PBMCs using TRIzol. Graves' disease was diagnosed according to American Thyroid Association guidelines. Patients were recruited from an endocrinology department in Xi'an, China. Each patient gave roughly 10 milliliters of peripheral blood, collected in an EDTA anticoagulant tube. Ficoll Paque Plus density gradient separation was used to isolate PBMCs, and no additional T cell sorting was done. RNA quality was checked with an Agilent 2100 Bioanalyzer and agarose gel, and concentration with a NanoDrop 2000. The data derive from a study of regulatory T cells in long-lasting Graves disease (dated by TCRdb to the early 2020s). Notes on the research overall: Newly diagnosed Graves' disease patients had taken antithyroid drugs for less than 3 months. The study took place in China and was registered as a clinical trial. A total of 35 or so samples were covered by TCR sequencing, comprising some 13 persistent and 20 or so newly diagnosed Graves' disease patients. Persistent Graves' disease patients were compared with newly diagnosed Graves' disease patients by peripheral blood TCR sequencing and RNA sequencing.

Findings and caveats that apply to the study as a whole: Sequencing and analysis were restricted to the TCR beta chain. Because the primary lesion, thyroid tissue, could not be accessed, the study looked at peripheral blood alone. More public clonotypes were shared among persistent patients (about 2,800) than among newly diagnosed patients (966). TRBV28, TRBJ1-2 and TRBJ2-5 were preferentially used in persistent disease, while TRBV20-1 and TRBJ2-1 were favored in newly diagnosed disease. As a limitation, the authors acknowledged that the small sample size may reduce accuracy. Persistent Graves' disease patients showed lower TCR Shannon entropy and fewer highly expanded clones than newly diagnosed patients, suggesting clonal expansion.

Sequences SGHTA (CDR1) and FQGNSA (CDR2) are obtained from the germline V gene. The CDR3 goes from the cysteine to the phenylalanine over 14 residues. The entry retains the CDR3 DNA only, 42 bases that are in frame from base 1. Germline trimming amounts to 1 base on V and 5 bases on J, with 5 as the count of junction bases outside the gene matches. This material consisted of peripheral blood mononuclear cells (PBMCs), taken at new diagnosis, from a patient treated with antithyroid drugs. The V and J segments used are TRBV7-2 and TRBJ2-7, and TRBD2 aligns with 7 junction nucleotides. This TCR was sampled from a female donor with Graves disease. The DNA is TGTGCCAGCAGCTTAGGGCTGGGAGGGGACGAGCAGTACTTC. Translation gives CASSLGLGGDEQYF. With the portions outside the CDR3 filled from the reference TRBV7-2 and TRBJ2-7 genes, the complete variable region becomes GAGVSQSPSNKVTEKGKDVELRCDPISGHTALYWYRQSLGQGLEFLIYFQGNSAPDKSGLPSDRFSAERTGGSVSTLTIQRTQQEDSAVYLCASSLGLGGDEQYFGPGTRLTVT.